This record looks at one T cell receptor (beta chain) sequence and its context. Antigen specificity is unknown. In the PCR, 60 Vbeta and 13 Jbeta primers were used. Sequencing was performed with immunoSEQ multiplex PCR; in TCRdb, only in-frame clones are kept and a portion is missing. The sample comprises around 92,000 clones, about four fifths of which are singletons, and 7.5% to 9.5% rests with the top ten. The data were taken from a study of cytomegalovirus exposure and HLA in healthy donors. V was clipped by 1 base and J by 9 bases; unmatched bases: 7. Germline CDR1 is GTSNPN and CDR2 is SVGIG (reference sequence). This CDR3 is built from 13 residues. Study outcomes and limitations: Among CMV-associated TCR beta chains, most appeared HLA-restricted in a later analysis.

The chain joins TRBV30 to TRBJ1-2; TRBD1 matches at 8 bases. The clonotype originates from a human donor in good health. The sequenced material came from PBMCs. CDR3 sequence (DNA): TGTGCCTGGAGTGCCTATACAGGGGGTAGCTACACCTTC. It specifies CAWSAYTGGSYTF.